The entry that follows covers one T cell receptor (beta chain) sequence. Its matching antigen is unknown. The CDR3 runs 17 residues. CDR1 and CDR2 from the germline V gene are SGDLS and YYNGEE. V trimming: 3 bases; J trimming: 2 bases; junction bases outside the gene matches: 10. This entry is derived from a study of cytomegalovirus exposure and HLA in healthy donors. On the study more broadly: For the approximately 400 genotyped donors, roughly 80% fell within the Caucasian-associated ancestry cluster.

Healthy bone marrow donors formed the donor group. Study-wide results and limits: Association of roughly 18,000 TCR beta sequences with HLA alleles was found at 0.05 false discovery rate in a later analysis. A likely sequencing artifact accounted for one observed cluster of highly shared sequence variants.

The PCR ran on 60 Vbeta and 13 Jbeta primers. Profiled with immunoSEQ multiplex PCR; TCRdb holds only in-frame clones, not every one. In the table there are 140,000 or so clones, around 80% of which are singletons. J is TRBJ2-1 and V is TRBV9, with 8 bases matching TRBD1. The sequence was collected from a man aged 35 to 55 in good health and CMV-seronegative. Sequenced material: PBMCs. Here the CDR3 reads CASSATEDRGAYNEQFF. The CDR3 bases are TGTGCCAGCAGCGCCACAGAAGACAGGGGCGCCTACAATGAGCAGTTCTTC. Combining the CDR3 with reference TRBV9 and TRBJ2-1 gives the whole variable domain DSGVTQTPKHLITATGQRVTLRCSPRSGDLSVYWYQQSLDQGLQFLIQYYNGEERAKGNILERFSAQQFPDLHSELNLSSLELGDSALYFCASSATEDRGAYNEQFFGPGTRLTVL.